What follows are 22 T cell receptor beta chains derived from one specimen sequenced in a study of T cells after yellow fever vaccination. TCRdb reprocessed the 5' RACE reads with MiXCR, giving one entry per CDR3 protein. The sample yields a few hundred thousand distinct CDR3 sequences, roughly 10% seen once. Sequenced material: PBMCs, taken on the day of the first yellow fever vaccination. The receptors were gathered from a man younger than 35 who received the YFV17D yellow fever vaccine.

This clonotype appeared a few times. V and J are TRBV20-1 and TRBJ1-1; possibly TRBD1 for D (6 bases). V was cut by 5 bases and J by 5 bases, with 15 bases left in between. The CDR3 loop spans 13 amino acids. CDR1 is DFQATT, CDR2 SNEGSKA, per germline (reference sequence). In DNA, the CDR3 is TGCAGTGCTCAGTTACAGGGAGGAACTGAAGCTTTCTTT. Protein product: CSAQLQGGTEAFF.

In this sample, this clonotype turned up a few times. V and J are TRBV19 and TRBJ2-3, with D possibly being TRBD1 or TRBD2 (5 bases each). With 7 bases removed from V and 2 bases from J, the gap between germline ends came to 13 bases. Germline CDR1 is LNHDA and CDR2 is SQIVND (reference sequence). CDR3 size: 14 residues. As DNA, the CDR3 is TGTGCCAGTAATCCCCGGGGCCCCACAGATACGCAGTATTTT. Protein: CASNPRGPTDTQYF.

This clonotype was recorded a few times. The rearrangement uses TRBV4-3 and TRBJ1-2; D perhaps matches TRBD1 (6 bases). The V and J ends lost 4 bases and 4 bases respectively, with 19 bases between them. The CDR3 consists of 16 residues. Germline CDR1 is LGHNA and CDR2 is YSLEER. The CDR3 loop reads CASSLSGSGASYGYTF. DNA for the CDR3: TGCGCCAGCAGCCTTTCGGGATCAGGGGCCAGCTATGGCTACACCTTC.

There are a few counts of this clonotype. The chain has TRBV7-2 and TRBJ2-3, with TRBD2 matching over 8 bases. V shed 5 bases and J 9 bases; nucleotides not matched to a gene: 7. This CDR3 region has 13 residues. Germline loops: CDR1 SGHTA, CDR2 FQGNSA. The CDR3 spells CASSQDGGGTQYF. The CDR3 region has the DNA TGTGCCAGCAGCCAAGATGGCGGGGGGACGCAGTATTTT.

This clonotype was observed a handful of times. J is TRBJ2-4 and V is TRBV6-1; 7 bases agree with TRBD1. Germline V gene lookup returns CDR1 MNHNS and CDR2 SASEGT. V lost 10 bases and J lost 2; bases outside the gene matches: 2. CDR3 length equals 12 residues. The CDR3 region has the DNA TGTGCCACACAGGGGTCCAAAAACATTCAGTACTTC. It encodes CATQGSKNIQYF.

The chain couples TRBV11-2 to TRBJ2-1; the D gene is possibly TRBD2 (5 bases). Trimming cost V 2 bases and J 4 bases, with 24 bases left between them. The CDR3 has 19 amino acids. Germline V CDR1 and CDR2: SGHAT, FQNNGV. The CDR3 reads CASSLKWWVGALWYNEQFF. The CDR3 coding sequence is TGTGCCAGCAGCTTAAAGTGGTGGGTGGGAGCGTTATGGTACAATGAGCAGTTCTTC.

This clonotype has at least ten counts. This CDR3 is CASSYSEVKNIQYF. CDR3 DNA sequence: TGTGCCAGCAGCTACAGTGAGGTTAAAAACATTCAGTACTTC. The chain carries TRBV3-1 and TRBJ2-4; D unclear. The V and J ends lost 5 bases and 4 bases respectively, with 12 bases between them. The CDR3 consists of 14 residues. The germline CDR1 and CDR2 sequences are LGHDT and YNNKEL (reference sequence).

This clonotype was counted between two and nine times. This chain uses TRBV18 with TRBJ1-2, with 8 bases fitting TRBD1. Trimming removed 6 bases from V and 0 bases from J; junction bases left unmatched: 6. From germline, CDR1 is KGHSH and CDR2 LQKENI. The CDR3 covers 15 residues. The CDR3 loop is CASSPGQGTNYGYTF. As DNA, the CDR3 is TGTGCCAGCTCGCCTGGACAGGGTACTAACTATGGCTACACCTTC.

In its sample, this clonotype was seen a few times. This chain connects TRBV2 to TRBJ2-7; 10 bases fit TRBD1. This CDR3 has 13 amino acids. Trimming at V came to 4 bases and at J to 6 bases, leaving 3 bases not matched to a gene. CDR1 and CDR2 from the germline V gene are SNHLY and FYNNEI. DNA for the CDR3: TGTGCCAGCAGTGGGACAGGGGGTTCCGAGCAGTACGTC. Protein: CASSGTGGSEQYV.

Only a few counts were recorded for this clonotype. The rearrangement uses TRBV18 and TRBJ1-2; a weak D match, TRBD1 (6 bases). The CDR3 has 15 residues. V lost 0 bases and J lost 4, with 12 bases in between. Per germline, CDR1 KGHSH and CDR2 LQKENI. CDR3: CASSPPGDTSYGYTF. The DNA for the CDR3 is TGTGCCAGCTCACCACCTGGGGACACCAGCTATGGCTACACCTTC. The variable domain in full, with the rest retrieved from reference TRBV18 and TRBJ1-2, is NAGVMQNPRHLVRRRGQEARLRCSPMKGHSHVYWYRQLPEEGLKFMVYLQKENIIDESGMPKERFSAEFPKEGPSILRIQQVVRGDSAAYFCASSPPGDTSYGYTFGSGTRLTVV.

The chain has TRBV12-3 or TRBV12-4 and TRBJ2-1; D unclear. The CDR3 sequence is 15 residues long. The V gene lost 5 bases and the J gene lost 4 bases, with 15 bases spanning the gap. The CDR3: CASSRDGGGYNEQFF. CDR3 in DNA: TGTGCCAGCAGTCGCGACGGTGGCGGTTACAATGAGCAGTTCTTC.

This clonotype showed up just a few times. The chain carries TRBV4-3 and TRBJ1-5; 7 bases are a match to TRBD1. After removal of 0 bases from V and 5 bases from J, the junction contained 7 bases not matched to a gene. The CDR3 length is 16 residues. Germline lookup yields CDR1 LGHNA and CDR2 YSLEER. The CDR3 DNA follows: TGCGCCAGCAGCCAAGATACAGGGGTTGGGGATCAGCCCCAGCATTTT. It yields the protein CASSQDTGVGDQPQHF.

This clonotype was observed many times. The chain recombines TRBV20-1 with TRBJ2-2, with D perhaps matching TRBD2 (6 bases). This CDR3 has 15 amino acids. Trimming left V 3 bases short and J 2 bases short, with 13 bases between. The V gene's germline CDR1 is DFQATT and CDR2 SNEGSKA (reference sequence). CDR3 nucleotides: TGCAGTGCTAGTAACCCTAGCGCTAACACCGGGGAGCTGTTTTTT. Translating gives CSASNPSANTGELFF.

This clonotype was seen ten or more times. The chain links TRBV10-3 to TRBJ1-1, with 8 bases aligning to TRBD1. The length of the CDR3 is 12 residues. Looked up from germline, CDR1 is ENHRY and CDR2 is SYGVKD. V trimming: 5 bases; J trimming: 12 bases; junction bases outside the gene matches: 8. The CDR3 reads CAISQRQGTTFF. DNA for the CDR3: TGTGCCATCAGTCAAAGACAGGGGACGACTTTCTTT.

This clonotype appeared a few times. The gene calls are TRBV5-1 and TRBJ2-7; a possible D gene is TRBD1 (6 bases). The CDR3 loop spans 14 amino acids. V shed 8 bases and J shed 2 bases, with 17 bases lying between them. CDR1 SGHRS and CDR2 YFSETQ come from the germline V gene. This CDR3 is CASCPDRLTYEQYF. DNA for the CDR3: TGCGCCAGTTGCCCCGACAGGTTGACCTACGAGCAGTACTTC.

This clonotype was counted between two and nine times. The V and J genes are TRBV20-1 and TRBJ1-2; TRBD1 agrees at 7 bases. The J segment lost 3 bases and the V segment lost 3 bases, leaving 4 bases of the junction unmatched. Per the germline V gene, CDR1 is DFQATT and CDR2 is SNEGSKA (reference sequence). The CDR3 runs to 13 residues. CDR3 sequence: CSARGDRDYGYTF. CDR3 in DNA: TGCAGTGCTAGGGGTGACAGGGACTATGGCTACACCTTC.

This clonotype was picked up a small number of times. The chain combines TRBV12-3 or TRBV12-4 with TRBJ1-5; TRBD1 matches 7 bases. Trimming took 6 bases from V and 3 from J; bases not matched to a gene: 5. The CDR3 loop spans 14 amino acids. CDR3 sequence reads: CASSSQGINQPQHF. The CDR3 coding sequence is TGTGCCAGCAGCTCACAGGGGATCAATCAGCCCCAGCATTTT.

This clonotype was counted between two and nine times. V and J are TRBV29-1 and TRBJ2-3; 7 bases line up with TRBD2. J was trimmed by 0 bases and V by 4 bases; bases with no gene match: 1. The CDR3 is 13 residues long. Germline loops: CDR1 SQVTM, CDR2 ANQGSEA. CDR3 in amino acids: CSVVRGSTDTQYF. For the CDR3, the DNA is TGCAGCGTTGTGCGGGGGAGCACAGATACGCAGTATTTT.

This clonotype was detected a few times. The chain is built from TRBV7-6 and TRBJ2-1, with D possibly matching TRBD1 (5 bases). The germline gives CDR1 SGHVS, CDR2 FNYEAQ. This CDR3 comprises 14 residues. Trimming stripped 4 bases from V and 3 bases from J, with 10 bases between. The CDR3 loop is CASSSGASYNEQFF. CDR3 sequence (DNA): TGTGCCAGCAGCTCTGGGGCCAGCTACAATGAGCAGTTCTTC.

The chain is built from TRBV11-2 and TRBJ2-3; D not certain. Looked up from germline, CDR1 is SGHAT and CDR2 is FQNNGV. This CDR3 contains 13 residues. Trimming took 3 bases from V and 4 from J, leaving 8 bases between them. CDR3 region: CASSFSYADTQYF. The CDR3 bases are TGTGCCAGCAGCTTTTCCTATGCAGATACGCAGTATTTT.

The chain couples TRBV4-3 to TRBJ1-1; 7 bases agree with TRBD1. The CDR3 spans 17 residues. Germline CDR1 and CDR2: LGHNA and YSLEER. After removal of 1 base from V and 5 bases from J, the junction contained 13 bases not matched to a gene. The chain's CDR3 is CASSQGGGGKVLTEAFF. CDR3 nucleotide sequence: TGCGCCAGCAGCCAAGGGGGAGGGGGCAAGGTTTTAACTGAAGCTTTCTTT.

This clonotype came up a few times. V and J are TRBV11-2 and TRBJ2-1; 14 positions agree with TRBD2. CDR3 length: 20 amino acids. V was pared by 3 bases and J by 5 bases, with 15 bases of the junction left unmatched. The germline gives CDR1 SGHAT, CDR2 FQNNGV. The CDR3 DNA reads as TGTGCCAGCAGCTTGGTGGACTTCGGACTAGCGGGGGGTAAGCACAATGAGCAGTTCTTC. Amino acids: CASSLVDFGLAGGKHNEQFF. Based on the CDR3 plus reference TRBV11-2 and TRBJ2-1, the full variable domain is EAGVAQSPRYKIIEKRQSVAFWCNPISGHATLYWYQQILGQGPKLLIQFQNNGVVDDSQLPKDRFSAERLKGVDSTLKIQPAKLEDSAVYLCASSLVDFGLAGGKHNEQFFGPGTRLTVL.